The TCR beta chain described here comes from a study of radiotherapy plus CTLA-4 blockade in lung cancer. At the level of the study: Among enrolled patients, under 20% responded and around 30% achieved disease control. Study outcomes and limitations: The study found tumor-derived TCR clones expanded in blood after radiotherapy plus ipilimumab.

In regard to this clone: Its antigen is as yet unknown.

The CDR3 runs to 15 residues. CDR1 and CDR2 (germline): SEHNR, FQNEAQ (reference sequence). V was shortened by 1 base and J by 0 bases, with 9 bases between the two germline ends. Only in-frame clones appear in the TCRdb table, and some are missing; sequencing was by immunoSEQ multiplex PCR. The sample consists of about 85,000 clones, around 88% of them appearing once. This specimen consisted of peripheral blood, obtained from a patient treated with radiotherapy plus ipilimumab. The chain combines TRBV7-9 with TRBJ1-2; tentatively, D is TRBD1 (6 bases). The clonotype comes from a human donor with non-small cell lung cancer who had a partial response to radiotherapy plus ipilimumab. CDR3 in DNA: TGTGCCAGCAGCTTAGAAGGGGGTCCTAACTATGGCTACACCTTC. Protein sequence: CASSLEGGPNYGYTF.